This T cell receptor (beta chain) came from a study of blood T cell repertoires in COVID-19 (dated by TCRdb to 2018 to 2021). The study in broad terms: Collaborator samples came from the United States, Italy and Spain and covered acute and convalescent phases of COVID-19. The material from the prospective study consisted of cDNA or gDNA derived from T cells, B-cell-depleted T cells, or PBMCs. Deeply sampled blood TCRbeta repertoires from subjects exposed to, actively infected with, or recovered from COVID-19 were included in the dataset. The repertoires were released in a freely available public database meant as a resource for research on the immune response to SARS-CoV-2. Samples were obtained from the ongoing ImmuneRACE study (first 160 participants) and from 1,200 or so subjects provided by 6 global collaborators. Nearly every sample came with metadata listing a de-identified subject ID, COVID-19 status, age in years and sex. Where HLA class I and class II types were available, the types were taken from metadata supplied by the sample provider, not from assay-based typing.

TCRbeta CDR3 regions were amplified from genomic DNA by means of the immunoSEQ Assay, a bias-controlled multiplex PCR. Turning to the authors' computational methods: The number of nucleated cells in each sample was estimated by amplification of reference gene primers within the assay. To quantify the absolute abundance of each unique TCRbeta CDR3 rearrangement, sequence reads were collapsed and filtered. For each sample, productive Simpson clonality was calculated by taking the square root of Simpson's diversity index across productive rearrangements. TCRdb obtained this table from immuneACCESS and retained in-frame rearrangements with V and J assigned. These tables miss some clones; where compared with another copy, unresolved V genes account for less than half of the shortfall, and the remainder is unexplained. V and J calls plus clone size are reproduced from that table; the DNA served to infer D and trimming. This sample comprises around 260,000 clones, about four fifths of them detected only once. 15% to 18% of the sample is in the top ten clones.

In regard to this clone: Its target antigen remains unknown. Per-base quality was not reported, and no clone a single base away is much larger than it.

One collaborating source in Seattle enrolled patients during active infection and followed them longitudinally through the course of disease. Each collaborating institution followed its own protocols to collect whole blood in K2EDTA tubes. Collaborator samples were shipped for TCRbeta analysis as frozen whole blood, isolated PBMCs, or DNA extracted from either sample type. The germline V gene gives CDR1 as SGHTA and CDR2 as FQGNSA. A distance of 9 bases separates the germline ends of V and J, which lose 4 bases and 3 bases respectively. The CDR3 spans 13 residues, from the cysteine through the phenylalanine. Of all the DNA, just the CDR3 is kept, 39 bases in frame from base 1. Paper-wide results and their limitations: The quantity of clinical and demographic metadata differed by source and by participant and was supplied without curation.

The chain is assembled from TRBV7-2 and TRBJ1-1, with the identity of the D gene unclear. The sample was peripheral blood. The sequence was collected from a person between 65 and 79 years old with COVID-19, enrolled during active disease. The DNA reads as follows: TGTGCCAGCAGCTCAAACCGGGACACTGAAGCTTTCTTT. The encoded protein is CASSSNRDTEAFF. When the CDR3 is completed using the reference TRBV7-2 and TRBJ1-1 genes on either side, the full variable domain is GAGVSQSPSNKVTEKGKDVELRCDPISGHTALYWYRQSLGQGLEFLIYFQGNSAPDKSGLPSDRFSAERTGGSVSTLTIQRTQQEDSAVYLCASSSNRDTEAFFGQGTRLTVV.